A selection of T cell receptor beta chains follows, all from one sample in a study of beta chain features in type 1 diabetes. Assay: immunoSEQ multiplex PCR; the TCRdb copy retains only in-frame clones and omits some. The table has over 300,000 clones, around 9.3% seen once; the top ten hold around 1%. What was sequenced was central memory CD4+ T cells from blood. Every receptor here comes from a young man with type 1 diabetes. The CDR3 runs from the conserved cysteine through the conserved F or W. A D gene is named only where the DNA matches it firmly. Not all rows give a size; the values are once, few, many and, for expanded clones, a class.

j_call clone_size d_call v_call cdr3_nt cdr3_aa
TRBJ2-6 few - TRBV6-1 TGTGCCAGCAGTGAAGCCCCCAGGGGTGGGTCTTCTGGGGCCAACGTCCTGACTTTC CASSEAPRGGSSGANVLTF
TRBJ2-1 few TRBD2 TRBV7-2 TGTGCCAGCAGCTTGGTAGCGGGTTGGGTCGATGAGCAGTTCTTC CASSLVAGWVDEQFF
TRBJ1-1 - - TRBV6-5 TGTGCCAGCTCGACTTCGGACACTGAAGCTTTCTTT CASSTSDTEAFF
TRBJ2-5 - - TRBV7-6 TGTGCCAGCAGCTTAAGACAGGGTGGGGGGGAGACCCAGTACTTC CASSLRQGGGETQYF
TRBJ2-6 - - TRBV7-9 TGTGCCAGCAGCGAAGTGGACAGACTCTCTGGGGCCAACGTCCTGACTTTC CASSEVDRLSGANVLTF
TRBJ1-1 once - TRBV5-1 TGCGCCAGCAGCTCTCAGGGTTCGACTGAAGCTTTCTTT CASSSQGSTEAFF
TRBJ2-7 - TRBD1 TRBV4-1 TGCGCCAGCAGCCAAGATCTTAGGCAGGGGGTTCTCTACGAGCAGTACTTC CASSQDLRQGVLYEQYF
TRBJ1-1 - TRBD1 TRBV19 TGTGCCAGTAGTACCGCACAGGGGACCACTGAAGCTTTCTTT CASSTAQGTTEAFF
TRBJ1-1 - - TRBV5-5 TGTGCCAGCAGCTTGGCACCCGGGGCTAGGGGCACTGAAGCTTTCTTT CASSLAPGARGTEAFF
TRBJ2-7 - TRBD2 TRBV9 TGTGCCAGCAGCATCAGCGGGGAGATCTCCGAGCAGTACTTC CASSISGEISEQYF
TRBJ1-6 - TRBD1 TRBV27 TGTGCCAGCAGTTTATCGAGGGACAGGGGATTTAATTCACCCCTCCACTTT CASSLSRDRGFNSPLHF
TRBJ1-1 few - TRBV14 TGTGCCAGCAGCCAGGCCTCAGGCAAAACGGCTGAAGCTTTCTTT CASSQASGKTAEAFF
TRBJ1-1 few - TRBV6-6 TGTGCCATCAGCGATGGCCCGGGCGCTGAAGCTTTCTTT CAISDGPGAEAFF
TRBJ1-4 - - TRBV2 TGTGCCAGCAAGACAGGTGTTAGGGATGAAAAACTGTTTTTT CASKTGVRDEKLFF
TRBJ1-5 few - TRBV9 TGTGCCAGCAGCGGTGGTCCTGGTCAGCCCCAGCATTTT CASSGGPGQPQHF
TRBJ2-2 - - TRBV30 TGTGCCTGGGGAGGGACGGAGAACACCGGGGAGCTGTTTTTT CAWGGTENTGELFF
TRBJ2-3 few TRBD2 TRBV2 TGTGCCAGCAACGTAGCGGGGGGGGATACGCAGTATTTT CASNVAGGDTQYF
TRBJ2-2 few - TRBV21-1 TGTGCCAGCAGCAAGGCCGGGGAGCTGTTTTTT CASSKAGELFF
TRBJ2-1 few - TRBV7-2 TGTGCCAGCAGCCGCCCTACCGGGTACAATGAGCAGTTCTTC CASSRPTGYNEQFF
TRBJ1-2 few TRBD1 TRBV18 TGTGCCAGCTCACCGACAGGGACTAACTATGGCTACACCTTC CASSPTGTNYGYTF
TRBJ1-5 - - TRBV4-1 TGCGCCAGCAGCCAAGAGGGGAGTGGGGGGGCGGTAGGTCAGCCCCAGCATTTT CASSQEGSGGAVGQPQHF
TRBJ2-3 few - TRBV20-1 TGCAGTGCTTTCACTAGAGATACGCAGTATTTT CSAFTRDTQYF
TRBJ2-3 few - TRBV5-1 TGCGCCAGCAGCTTGGGTGGGACCAACACAGATACGCAGTATTTT CASSLGGTNTDTQYF
TRBJ2-1 - - TRBV6-6 TGTGCCAGCAGTCGATCAGTGGAGCAGTTCTTC CASSRSVEQFF
TRBJ1-2 few - TRBV9 TGTGCCAGCAGCGCCAGAGACCGTCCCGATGGCTACACCTTC CASSARDRPDGYTF
TRBJ2-7 - - TRBV7-9 TGTGCCAGCAGCGGGGAAGGTAGCTCCTACGAGCAGTACTTC CASSGEGSSYEQYF
TRBJ2-3 many TRBD2 TRBV6-4 TGTGCCAGCAATGGGAACGCGGGGGGGAGCACAGATACGCAGTATTTT CASNGNAGGSTDTQYF
TRBJ2-1 - - TRBV7-2 TGTGCCAGCAGCTTAGCGGCAGGGCCCTACAATGAGCAGTTCTTC CASSLAAGPYNEQFF
TRBJ2-7 few - TRBV27 TGTGCCAGCAGTGCCCCCTCGCAGGGAAACGAGCAGTACTTC CASSAPSQGNEQYF
TRBJ2-5 few - TRBV10-1 TGCGCCAGCAGTGAGTCGGCAGGCCAAGAGACCCAGTACTTC CASSESAGQETQYF
TRBJ2-3 few - TRBV4-2 TGTGCCAGCAGCCAAGATCGCAGGGCTGCGGATACGCAGTATTTT CASSQDRRAADTQYF
TRBJ1-2 - TRBD1 TRBV25-1 TGTGCCAGCAGTCCAAGCGGGACAGGGGGCAACTATGGCTACACCTTC CASSPSGTGGNYGYTF
TRBJ2-1 - TRBD1 TRBV15 TGTGCCACCAGCTTAGGACAGGGGAGCTACAATGAGCAGTTCTTC CATSLGQGSYNEQFF
TRBJ1-2 - - TRBV18 TGTGCCAGCTCAGAGACGTCGGATGGCTACACCTTC CASSETSDGYTF
TRBJ2-3 - - TRBV5-1 TGCGCCAGCAGCGAGGGGAGCACAGATACGCAGTATTTT CASSEGSTDTQYF
TRBJ1-6 - TRBD1 TRBV28 TGTGCCAGCAGTTTACCCGGGACAGGTTCTCGGAATTCACCCCTCCACTTT CASSLPGTGSRNSPLHF
TRBJ2-2 - - TRBV6-1 TGTGCCAGCTTACAGGGTCCCGGGGAGCTGTTTTTT CASLQGPGELFF
TRBJ1-2 - TRBD1 TRBV28 TGTGCCAGCAGTCCCGCGGGACAGGGGGCTTTTTCCTATGGCTACACCTTC CASSPAGQGAFSYGYTF
TRBJ2-2 few - TRBV5-4 TGTGCCAGCAGCTTGGGCCCCAGGGAGGCGTCCACCGGGGAGCTGTTTTTT CASSLGPREASTGELFF
TRBJ2-1 few - TRBV11-2 TGTGCCAGCAGCTTAGCAGGGAACAATGAGCAGTTCTTC CASSLAGNNEQFF
TRBJ2-7 few - TRBV28 TGTGCCAGCAAATTAGGGGGGCAAAGCTCCTACGAGCAGTACTTC CASKLGGQSSYEQYF
TRBJ2-3 - - TRBV4-1 TGCGCCAGCAGCCAAGATTCCAGGGGGGGAGATACGCAGTATTTT CASSQDSRGGDTQYF